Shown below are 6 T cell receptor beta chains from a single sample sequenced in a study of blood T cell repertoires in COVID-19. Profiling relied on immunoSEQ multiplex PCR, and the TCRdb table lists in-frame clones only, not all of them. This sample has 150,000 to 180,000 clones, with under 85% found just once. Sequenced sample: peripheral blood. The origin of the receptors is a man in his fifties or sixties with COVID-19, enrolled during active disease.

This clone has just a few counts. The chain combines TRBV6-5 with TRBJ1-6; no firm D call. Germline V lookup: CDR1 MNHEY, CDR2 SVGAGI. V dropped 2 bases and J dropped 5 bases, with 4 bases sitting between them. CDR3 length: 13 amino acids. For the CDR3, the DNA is TGTGCCAGCAGTTACACGGATAATTCACCCCTCCACTTT. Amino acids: CASSYTDNSPLHF.

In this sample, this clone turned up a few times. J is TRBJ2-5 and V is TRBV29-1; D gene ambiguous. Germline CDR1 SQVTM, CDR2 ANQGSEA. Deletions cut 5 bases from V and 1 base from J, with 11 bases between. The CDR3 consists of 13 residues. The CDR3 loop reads CSVLSLFQETQYF. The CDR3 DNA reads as TGCAGCGTTCTATCCCTGTTCCAAGAGACCCAGTACTTC.

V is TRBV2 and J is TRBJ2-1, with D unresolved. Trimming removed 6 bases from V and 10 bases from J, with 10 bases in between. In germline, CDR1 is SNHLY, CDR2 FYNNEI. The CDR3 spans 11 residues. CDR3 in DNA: TGTGCCAGCAGCGAGCTAACCGAGCAGTTCTTC. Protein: CASSELTEQFF.

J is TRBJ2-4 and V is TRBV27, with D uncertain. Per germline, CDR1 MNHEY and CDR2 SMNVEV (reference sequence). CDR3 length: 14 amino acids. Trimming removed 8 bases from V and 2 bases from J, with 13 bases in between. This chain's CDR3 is CASSAEAPKNIQYF. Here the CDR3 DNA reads TGTGCCAGCTCCGCAGAGGCACCCAAAAACATTCAGTACTTC.

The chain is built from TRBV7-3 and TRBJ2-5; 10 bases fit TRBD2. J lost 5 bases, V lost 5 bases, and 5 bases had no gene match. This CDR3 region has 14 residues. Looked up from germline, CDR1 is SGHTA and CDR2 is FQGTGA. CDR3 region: CASSQRGGVETQYF. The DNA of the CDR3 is TGTGCCAGCAGCCAGCGGGGGGGCGTCGAGACCCAGTACTTC.

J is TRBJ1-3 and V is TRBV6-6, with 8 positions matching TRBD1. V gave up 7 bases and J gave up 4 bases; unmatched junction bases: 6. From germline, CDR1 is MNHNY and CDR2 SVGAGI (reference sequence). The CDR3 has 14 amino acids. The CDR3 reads CASKTGAPGNTIYF. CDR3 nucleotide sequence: TGTGCCAGCAAGACAGGGGCTCCCGGAAACACCATATATTTT.